The clone carrying this T cell receptor beta chain was observed a single time. These data are taken from a study of blood T cell repertoires in COVID-19. Study details: Acute and convalescent COVID-19 specimens originated in the United States, Italy and Spain.

The CDR3 length is 17 residues. V gave up 5 bases and J gave up 13 bases; unmatched junction bases: 19. Germline CDR1 and CDR2: SEHNR and FQNEAQ (reference sequence). Original processing methods: Estimated nucleated cell counts came from reference gene primer amplification. Generated by immunoSEQ multiplex PCR, the TCRdb table keeps only in-frame clones and is missing some. The V and J calls and clone size are taken from that table; D and trimming were inferred from the DNA. The sample gives around 260,000 clones, about nine tenths of which show up once; about 1.6% is in the top ten. Material for sequencing was peripheral blood. This chain joins TRBV7-9 and TRBJ2-1; 11 nucleotides match TRBD2. The TCR sequence derives from a woman aged 35 to 49 who had recovered from COVID-19. The CDR3: CASSPRTSGGLGGDQFF. The CDR3 nucleotides read TGTGCCAGCAGCCCTAGAACTAGCGGGGGACTCGGGGGTGACCAGTTCTTC.